The present TCR beta chain was sequenced within a study of shared clonotypes between healthy human individuals. The table came from immunoSEQ multiplex PCR; TCRdb's copy has only in-frame clones and leaves some out. This sample has 2,500,000 or so clones, with approximately 94% found just once. Trimming took 3 bases from V and 6 from J; bases not matched to a gene: 8. Germline V lookup: CDR1 MRHNA, CDR2 SNTAGT. This CDR3 has 14 residues. The sequencing input was naive CD4+ T cells sorted from blood. Subset: CD45RA+ positively selected. The receptor comes from a man aged 18-30 years in good health. This sequence joins TRBV6-4 and TRBJ2-7; 7 nucleotides agree with TRBD2. CDR3 nucleotide sequence: TGTGCCAGCAGTGAGTGGCGGGAGTCTCCCGAGCAGTACTTC. Protein: CASSEWRESPEQYF.